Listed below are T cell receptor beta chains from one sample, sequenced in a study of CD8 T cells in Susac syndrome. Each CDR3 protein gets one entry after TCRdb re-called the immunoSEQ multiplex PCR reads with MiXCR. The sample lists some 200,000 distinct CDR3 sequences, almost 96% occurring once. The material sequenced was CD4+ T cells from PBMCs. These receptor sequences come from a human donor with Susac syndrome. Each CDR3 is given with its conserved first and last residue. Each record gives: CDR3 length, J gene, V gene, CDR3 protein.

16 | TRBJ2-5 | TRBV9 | CASSVGVGGAVETQYF
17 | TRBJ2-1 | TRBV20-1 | CSARSRLAATRYNEQFF
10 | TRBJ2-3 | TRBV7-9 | CASSPDTQYF
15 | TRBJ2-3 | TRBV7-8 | CASSLLGLGTDTQYF
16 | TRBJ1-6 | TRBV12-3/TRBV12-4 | CASSLGGGARNSPLHF
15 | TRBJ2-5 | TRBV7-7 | CASSFLSGGAETQYF
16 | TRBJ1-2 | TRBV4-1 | CASSQGGGFTNYGYTF
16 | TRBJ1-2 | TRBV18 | CASSPIEGGATYGYTF
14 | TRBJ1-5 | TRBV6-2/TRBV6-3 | CASREDAGNQPQHF
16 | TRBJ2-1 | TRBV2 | CASKFTSGGGFGEQFF
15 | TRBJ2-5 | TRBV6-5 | CASSYSGTGEKTQYF
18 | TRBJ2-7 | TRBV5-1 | CASSLRSDLGTGNYEQYF
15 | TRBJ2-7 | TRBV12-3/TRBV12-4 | CASSPRTSGAYEQYF
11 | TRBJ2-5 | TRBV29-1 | CSVYGQETQYF